The entry below describes one T cell receptor beta chain. Antigen: not known. The record originates from a study of T cell repertoires in ileal Crohn's disease. Overall study context: Thiopurines (approximately ten) or anti-TNF agents (around 19) were given postoperatively to about half. M0 samples are biopsies from inflamed ileum in the resection specimen. General study points: Sorted CD8 T cells held more high-frequency clones than CD4.

The V and J ends lost 6 bases and 3 bases respectively, with 12 bases between them. CDR3 length equals 14 residues. Germline CDR1 and CDR2: SNHLY and FYNNEI. Assay used: immunoSEQ multiplex PCR; TCRdb lists only in-frame clones, some missing. Seen here are around 6,000 clones, 80% observed once, and the top ten hold 35% to 45%. This sample's time point: inflamed ileum from the surgical specimen. The J gene is TRBJ1-3, the V gene TRBV2; no reliable D call. The material sequenced was ileal tissue. This sequence originates from an adult with Crohn's disease. This CDR3 reads CASRDLGGGNTIYF. CDR3 nucleotide sequence: TGTGCCAGCAGGGACCTTGGAGGTGGAAACACCATATATTTT.